Listed below are T cell receptor beta chains from one sample, sequenced in a study of shared clonotypes between healthy human individuals. Produced via immunoSEQ multiplex PCR; TCRdb's table is partial and in-frame only. This table holds 760,000 or so clones, 90% to 98% found once. The sequenced sample consisted of naive CD8+ T cells sorted from blood. Receptors originate from a young man in good health. Each CDR3 is given with its conserved first and last residue. The D gene is left open where the match is weak. Size tells how often a clone was seen (once, few, many) or the class of an expanded clone, and some rows leave it out.

abundance	d_gene	v_gene	j_gene	CDR3aa	CDR3nt
NA	NA	TRBV28	TRBJ2-3	CASSPGPRKSTDTQYF	TGTGCCAGCAGTCCCGGGCCTCGAAAGAGCACAGATACGCAGTATTTT
NA	NA	TRBV5-6	TRBJ2-1	CASSFYANEQFF	TGTGCCAGCAGCTTTTACGCTAATGAGCAGTTCTTC
NA	TRBD1	TRBV6-6	TRBJ2-1	CASRTGGYEQFF	TGTGCCAGCAGGACAGGGGGTTATGAGCAGTTCTTC
NA	TRBD1	TRBV27	TRBJ1-2	CASSFSQQGAGGYTF	TGTGCCAGCAGTTTTTCGCAACAGGGGGCGGGTGGCTACACCTTC
NA	NA	TRBV4-1	TRBJ2-7	CASSQAWTATGEQYF	TGCGCCAGCAGCCAAGCCTGGACGGCTACGGGTGAGCAGTACTTC
NA	TRBD2	TRBV7-9	TRBJ2-1	CASSLALAGGPHNEQFF	TGTGCCAGCAGCTTAGCGTTAGCGGGAGGGCCCCACAATGAGCAGTTCTTC
NA	NA	TRBV19	TRBJ2-1	CASNQGREQFF	TGTGCCAGTAATCAGGGACGGGAGCAGTTCTTC
NA	NA	TRBV7-9	TRBJ2-1	CASSLEGTLQFF	TGTGCCAGCAGCTTAGAGGGCACTTTGCAGTTCTTC
NA	TRBD2	TRBV7-9	TRBJ2-1	CASSFGPSGIDEQFF	TGTGCCAGCAGCTTCGGGCCTAGCGGGATCGATGAGCAGTTCTTC
NA	NA	TRBV10-3	TRBJ1-5	CAINPGGIGQPQHF	TGTGCCATCAATCCCGGAGGAATCGGTCAGCCCCAGCATTTT
NA	NA	TRBV7-9	TRBJ2-3	CASSFRPAGATDTQYF	TGTGCCAGCAGCTTCCGCCCAGCGGGTGCAACAGATACGCAGTATTTT
NA	NA	TRBV5-6	TRBJ1-2	CASSDQTPRGLGYTF	TGTGCCAGCAGCGATCAGACACCGAGAGGCCTTGGCTACACCTTC
NA	TRBD2	TRBV4-1	TRBJ2-7	CASSHLGAGGLWDEQYF	TGCGCCAGCAGCCACCTAGGGGCGGGAGGGCTTTGGGACGAGCAGTACTTC
NA	TRBD2	TRBV7-9	TRBJ2-1	CASSLPGLADYNEQFF	TGTGCCAGCAGCTTACCGGGACTAGCGGACTACAATGAGCAGTTCTTC
NA	TRBD2	TRBV4-2	TRBJ2-1	CASSLVVSALAGVEQFF	TGTGCCAGCAGCTTAGTAGTAAGTGCTTTAGCGGGAGTTGAGCAGTTCTTC
NA	TRBD2	TRBV23-1	TRBJ2-1	CASSQIYLLAGVFYEQFF	TGCGCCAGCAGTCAAATTTACCTACTAGCGGGAGTGTTCTATGAGCAGTTCTTC
NA	NA	TRBV10-2	TRBJ2-1	CASSEFSNEQFF	TGCGCCAGCAGTGAGTTTAGCAATGAGCAGTTCTTC
NA	NA	TRBV15	TRBJ1-4	CATSGVTGLEKLFF	TGTGCCACCAGCGGGGTAACAGGGCTCGAAAAACTGTTTTTT
NA	NA	TRBV5-1	TRBJ2-2	CASGSDKTNTGELFF	TGCGCCAGCGGATCAGATAAAACGAACACCGGGGAGCTGTTTTTT
NA	NA	TRBV4-3	TRBJ1-2	CASSPRLGGRYTF	TGCGCCAGCAGCCCCAGGCTCGGGGGCCGCTACACCTTC
NA	NA	TRBV6-6	TRBJ2-7	CASSYRTAPGTYEQYF	TGTGCCAGCAGTTACCGCACAGCCCCCGGTACCTACGAGCAGTACTTC
NA	TRBD1	TRBV28	TRBJ1-5	CASRNRGDNGWPQHF	TGTGCCAGCAGAAACAGGGGCGACAACGGTTGGCCCCAGCATTTT
NA	NA	TRBV9	TRBJ2-7	CASSDGRDSYEQYF	TGTGCCAGCAGCGACGGGCGGGACTCCTACGAGCAGTACTTC
NA	TRBD2	TRBV19	TRBJ2-3	CAVKTSDTDTQYF	TGTGCCGTTAAGACTAGCGACACAGATACGCAGTATTTT
NA	NA	TRBV11-2	TRBJ2-7	CASSPAGSSYEQYF	TGTGCCAGCAGCCCGGCTGGGAGCTCCTACGAGCAGTACTTC
NA	NA	TRBV6-1	TRBJ2-1	CASSEAIAGGSYNEQFF	TGTGCCAGCAGTGAAGCGATAGCCGGCGGATCCTACAATGAGCAGTTCTTC
NA	TRBD2	TRBV27	TRBJ2-1	CASSPGGLYNEQFF	TGTGCCAGCAGTCCGGGAGGGCTCTACAATGAGCAGTTCTTC
many	NA	TRBV6-6	TRBJ1-2	CAIRTDYGYTF	TGTGCCATCCGTACTGACTATGGCTACACCTTC
NA	TRBD1	TRBV5-5	TRBJ2-7	CASSPGTAESSYEQYF	TGTGCCAGCAGCCCGGGGACAGCCGAATCCTCCTACGAGCAGTACTTC